A selection of T cell receptor beta chains follows, all from one sample in a study of blood T cell repertoires in COVID-19. Sequencing used immunoSEQ multiplex PCR; TCRdb keeps in-frame clones, though not all of them. The sample records tens of thousands of clones, roughly nine tenths being singletons. Sequencing was carried out using peripheral blood. These receptors were obtained from an elderly man with acute or convalescent COVID-19. CDR3s include the opening cysteine and the closing phenylalanine or tryptophan.

j_gene	v_gene	CDR3aa
TRBJ2-7	TRBV12-3/TRBV12-4	CASSLLQINEQYF
TRBJ1-6	TRBV3-1/TRBV3-2	CASSQEWGRGRSYNSPLHF
TRBJ2-7	TRBV11-1	CASSLARQSYEQYF
TRBJ2-3	TRBV19	CASRTPLAGGLDTQYF
TRBJ2-7	TRBV5-1	CASSLGSGGAKGYEQYF
TRBJ1-3	TRBV28	CASSYLTRRDGRSGNTIYF
TRBJ1-6	TRBV19	CASSIDREQGNSPLHF
TRBJ1-2	TRBV19	CASSRWDRNFFGYTF
TRBJ2-5	TRBV5-8	CASSLVDFSQETQYF
TRBJ1-2	TRBV9	CASSPGHVVGYGYTF
TRBJ2-7	TRBV9	CASSFGGSYEQYF
TRBJ1-1	TRBV16	CASSQGAGTEAFF
TRBJ1-4	TRBV29-1	CSVETAKEKLFF
TRBJ1-6	TRBV5-1	CASSLGDSGYNSPLHF
TRBJ1-2	TRBV3-1/TRBV3-2	CASSHPGVGYGYTF
TRBJ1-1	TRBV5-1	CASSLRQTGNTEAFF
TRBJ1-5	TRBV19	CASSIWPGRGQGQPQHF
TRBJ2-7	TRBV7-2	CASSRDRGVYEQYF
TRBJ1-1	TRBV30	CAWTHPQEVNTEAFF
TRBJ1-1	TRBV7-9	CASNTLGQNTEAFF